This T cell receptor beta chain was identified during a study of siplizumab effects on memory and regulatory T cells. Study-wide findings and caveats: A naive or memory phenotype could not be assigned to roughly 75-96% of the proliferating CD4+ or CD8+ clones.

The protocol was immunoSEQ multiplex PCR, while the TCRdb copy is restricted to in-frame clones and leaves out a portion. Of 50,000 to 55,000 clones in the sample, about 97% were seen once. Trimming left V 6 bases short and J 3 bases short, with 9 bases between. Looked up from germline, CDR1 is MNHNS and CDR2 is SASEGT. This CDR3 region has 13 residues. In the case of this clone: What it recognizes is unknown.

This sequence originates from a human donor in good health. This chain joins TRBV6-1 and TRBJ1-3, with no clear D. Sequenced material: naive CD4+ T cells sorted from blood. CDR3 loop: CASSKEIGNTIYF. The CDR3 DNA sequence: TGTGCCAGCAGCAAAGAGATTGGAAACACCATATATTTT.